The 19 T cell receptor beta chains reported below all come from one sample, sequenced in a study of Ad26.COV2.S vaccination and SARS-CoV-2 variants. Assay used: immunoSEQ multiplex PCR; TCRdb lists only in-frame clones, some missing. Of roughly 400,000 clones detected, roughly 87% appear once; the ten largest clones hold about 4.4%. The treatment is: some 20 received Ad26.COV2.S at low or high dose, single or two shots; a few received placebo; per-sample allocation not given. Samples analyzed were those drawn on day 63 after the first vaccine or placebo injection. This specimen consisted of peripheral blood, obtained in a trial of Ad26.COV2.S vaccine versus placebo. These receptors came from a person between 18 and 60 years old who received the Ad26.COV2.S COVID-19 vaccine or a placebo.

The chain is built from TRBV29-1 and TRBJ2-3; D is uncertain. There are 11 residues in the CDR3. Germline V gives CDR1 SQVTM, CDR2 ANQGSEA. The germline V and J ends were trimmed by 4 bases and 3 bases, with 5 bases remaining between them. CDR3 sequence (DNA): TGCAGCGTTGTTGGGACAGATACGCAGTATTTT. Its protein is CSVVGTDTQYF.

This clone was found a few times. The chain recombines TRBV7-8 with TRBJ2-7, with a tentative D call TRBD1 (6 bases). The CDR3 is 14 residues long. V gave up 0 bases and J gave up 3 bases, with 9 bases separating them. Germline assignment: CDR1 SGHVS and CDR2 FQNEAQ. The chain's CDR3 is CASSLAGHNYEQYF. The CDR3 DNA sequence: TGTGCCAGCAGCTTAGCGGGACACAACTACGAGCAGTACTTC.

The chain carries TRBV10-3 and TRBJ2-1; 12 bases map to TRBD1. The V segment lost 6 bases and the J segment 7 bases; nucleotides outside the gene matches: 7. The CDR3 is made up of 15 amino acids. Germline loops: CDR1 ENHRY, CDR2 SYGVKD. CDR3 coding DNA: TGTGCCATCAGGCCGGGACAGGGGGCGTCAAATGAGCAGTTCTTC. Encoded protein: CAIRPGQGASNEQFF.

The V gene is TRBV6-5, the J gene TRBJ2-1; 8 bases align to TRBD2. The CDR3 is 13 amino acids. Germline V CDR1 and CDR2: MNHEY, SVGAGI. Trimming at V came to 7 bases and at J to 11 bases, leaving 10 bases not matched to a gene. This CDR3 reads CASNLAGLEKQFF. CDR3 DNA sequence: TGTGCCAGCAATTTAGCGGGACTCGAAAAGCAGTTCTTC.

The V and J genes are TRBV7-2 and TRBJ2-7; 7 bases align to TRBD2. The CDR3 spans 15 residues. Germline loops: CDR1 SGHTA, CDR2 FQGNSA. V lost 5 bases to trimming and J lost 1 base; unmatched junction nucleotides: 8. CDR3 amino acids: CASSPATSRSYEQYF. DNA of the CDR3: TGTGCCAGCAGCCCGGCGACTAGCCGTTCCTACGAGCAGTACTTC.

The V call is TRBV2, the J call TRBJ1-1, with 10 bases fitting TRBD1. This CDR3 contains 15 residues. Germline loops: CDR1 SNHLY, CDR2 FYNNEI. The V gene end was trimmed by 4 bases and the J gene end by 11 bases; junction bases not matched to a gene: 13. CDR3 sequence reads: CASSVPRGQGIDAFF. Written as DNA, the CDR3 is TGTGCCAGCAGTGTACCCAGGGGACAGGGGATAGATGCTTTCTTT.

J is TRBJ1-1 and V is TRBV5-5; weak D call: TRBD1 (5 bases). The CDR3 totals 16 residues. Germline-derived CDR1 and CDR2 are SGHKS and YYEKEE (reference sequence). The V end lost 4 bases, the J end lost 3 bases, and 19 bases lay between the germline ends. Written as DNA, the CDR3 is TGTGCCAGCAGCCGAGCCCGACAGTTACAGGACACTGAAGCTTTCTTT. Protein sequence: CASSRARQLQDTEAFF.

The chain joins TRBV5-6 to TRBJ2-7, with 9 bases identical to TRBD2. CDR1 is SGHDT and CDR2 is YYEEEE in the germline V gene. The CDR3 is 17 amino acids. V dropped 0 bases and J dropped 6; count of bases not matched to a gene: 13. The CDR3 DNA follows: TGTGCCAGCAGCTTGGGGGAACTTAGGCTAGCGGGACCCGAGCAGTACTTC. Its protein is CASSLGELRLAGPEQYF. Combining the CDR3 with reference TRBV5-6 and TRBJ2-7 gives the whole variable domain DAGVTQSPTHLIKTRGQQVTLRCSPKSGHDTVSWYQQALGQGPQFIFQYYEEEERQRGNFPDRFSGHQFPNYSSELNVNALLLGDSALYLCASSLGELRLAGPEQYFGPGTRLTVT.

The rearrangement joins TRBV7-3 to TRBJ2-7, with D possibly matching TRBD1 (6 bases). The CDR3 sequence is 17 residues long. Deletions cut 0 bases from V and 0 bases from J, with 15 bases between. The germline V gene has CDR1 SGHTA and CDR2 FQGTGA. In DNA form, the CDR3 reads TGTGCCAGCAGCTTAACGGAGGACAGCCAAGACTCCTACGAGCAGTACTTC. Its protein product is CASSLTEDSQDSYEQYF.

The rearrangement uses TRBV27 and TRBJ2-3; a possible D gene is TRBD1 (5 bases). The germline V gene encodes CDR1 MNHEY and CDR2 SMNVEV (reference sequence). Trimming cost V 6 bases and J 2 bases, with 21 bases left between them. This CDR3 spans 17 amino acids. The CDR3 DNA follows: TGTGCCAGCAGACTATCCTTGGCGGAAGGACACACAGATACGCAGTATTTT. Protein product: CASRLSLAEGHTDTQYF.

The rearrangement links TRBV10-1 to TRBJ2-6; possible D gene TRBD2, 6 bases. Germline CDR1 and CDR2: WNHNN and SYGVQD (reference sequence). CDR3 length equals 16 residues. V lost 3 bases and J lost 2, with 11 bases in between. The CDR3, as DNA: TGCGCCAGCAGTGATCGGGAGAGTACTGGGGCCAACGTCCTGACTTTC. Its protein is CASSDRESTGANVLTF.

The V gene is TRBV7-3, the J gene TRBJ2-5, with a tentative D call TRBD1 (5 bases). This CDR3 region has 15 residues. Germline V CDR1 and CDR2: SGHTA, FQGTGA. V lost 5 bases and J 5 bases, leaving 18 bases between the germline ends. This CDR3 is CASSRGLSRAETQYF. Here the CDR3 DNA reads TGTGCCAGCAGCCGAGGATTGAGCAGGGCTGAGACCCAGTACTTC.

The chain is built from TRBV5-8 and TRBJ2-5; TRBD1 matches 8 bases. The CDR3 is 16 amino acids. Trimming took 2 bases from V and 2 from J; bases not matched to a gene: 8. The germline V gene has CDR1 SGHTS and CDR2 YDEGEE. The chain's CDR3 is CASSFFRGPRQETQYF. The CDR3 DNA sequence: TGTGCCAGCAGCTTTTTCAGGGGGCCGCGACAAGAGACCCAGTACTTC.

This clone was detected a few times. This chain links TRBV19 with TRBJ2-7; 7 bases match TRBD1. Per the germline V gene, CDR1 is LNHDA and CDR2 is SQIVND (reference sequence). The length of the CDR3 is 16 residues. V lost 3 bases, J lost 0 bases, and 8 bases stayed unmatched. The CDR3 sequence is CASSISPGGSSYEQYF. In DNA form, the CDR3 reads TGTGCCAGTAGTATCTCCCCAGGGGGTTCCTCCTACGAGCAGTACTTC. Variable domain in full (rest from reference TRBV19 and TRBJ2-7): DGGITQSPKYLFRKEGQNVTLSCEQNLNHDAMYWYRQDPGQGLRLIYYSQIVNDFQKGDIAEGYSVSREKKESFPLTVTSAQKNPTAFYLCASSISPGGSSYEQYFGPGTRLTVT.

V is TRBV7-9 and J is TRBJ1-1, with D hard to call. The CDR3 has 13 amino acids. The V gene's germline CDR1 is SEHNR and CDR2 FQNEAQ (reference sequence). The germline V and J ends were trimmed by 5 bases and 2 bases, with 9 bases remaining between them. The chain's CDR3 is CASSLIANTEAFF. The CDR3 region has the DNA TGTGCCAGCAGCCTAATAGCAAACACTGAAGCTTTCTTT.

The CDR3: CASSSQGPRLNNEQFF. The CDR3 nucleotides are TGTGCCAGCAGTTCCCAGGGGCCCCGGCTGAACAATGAGCAGTTCTTC. This chain joins TRBV6-2 or TRBV6-3 and TRBJ2-1; D may be TRBD1 (6 bases). Trimming shortened V by 4 bases and J by 5 bases, and 18 bases separated the two germline ends. Per the germline V gene, CDR1 is MNHEY and CDR2 is SVGEGT. The CDR3 is 16 residues long.

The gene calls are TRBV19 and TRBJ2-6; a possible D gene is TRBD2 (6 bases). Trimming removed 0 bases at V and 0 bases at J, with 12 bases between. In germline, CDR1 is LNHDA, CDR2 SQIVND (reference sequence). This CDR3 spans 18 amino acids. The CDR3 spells CASSIEGTGSSGANVLTF. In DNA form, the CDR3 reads TGTGCCAGTAGTATAGAAGGGACTGGGAGCTCTGGGGCCAACGTCCTGACTTTC.

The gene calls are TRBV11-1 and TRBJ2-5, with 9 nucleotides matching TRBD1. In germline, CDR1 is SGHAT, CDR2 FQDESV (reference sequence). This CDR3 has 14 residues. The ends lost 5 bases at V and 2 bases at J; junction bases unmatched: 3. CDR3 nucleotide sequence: TGTGCCAGCAGCAGGGGACAGGGTCAAGAGACCCAGTACTTC. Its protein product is CASSRGQGQETQYF.

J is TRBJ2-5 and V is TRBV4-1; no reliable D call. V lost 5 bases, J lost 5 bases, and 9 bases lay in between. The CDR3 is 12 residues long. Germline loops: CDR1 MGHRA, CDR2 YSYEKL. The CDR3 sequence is CASSTPSETQYF. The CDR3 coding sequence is TGCGCCAGCAGCACCCCTAGTGAGACCCAGTACTTC.